These 9 T cell receptor beta chains were all obtained from the same sample, sequenced in a study of blood T cell repertoires in COVID-19. The protocol was immunoSEQ multiplex PCR, while the TCRdb copy is restricted to in-frame clones and leaves out a portion. The repertoire holds fewer than 250,000 clones, with under 90% as singletons. The source material was PBMCs or T cells enriched from blood (not recorded which). These receptors were obtained from a woman aged 40 to 50 who had been exposed to COVID-19.

The rearrangement joins TRBV3-1 (or the pseudogene TRBV3-2) to TRBJ1-6; weak D call: TRBD1 (6 bases). CDR3 size: 15 residues. In germline, CDR1 is LGHDT, CDR2 YNNKEL (reference sequence). The V end lost 2 bases, the J end lost 6 bases, and 11 bases lay between the germline ends. Here the CDR3 DNA reads TGTGCCAGCAGCCAAACCGGGACAATTAATTCACCCCTCCACTTT. Protein: CASSQTGTINSPLHF.

The chain is built from TRBV25-1 and TRBJ2-3, with TRBD1 matching 9 bases. Germline loops: CDR1 MGHDK, CDR2 SYGVNS. CDR3 size: 14 residues. V was pared by 5 bases and J by 5 bases, with 5 bases of the junction left unmatched. The CDR3 bases are TGTGCCAGCAGTAGGACAGGGGTGGGAGATACGCAGTATTTT. Protein sequence: CASSRTGVGDTQYF.

This clone was seen just once. The gene calls are TRBV29-1 and TRBJ1-1; 7 bases map to TRBD1. Germline CDR1 reads SQVTM; CDR2 reads ANQGSEA. The trim removed 7 bases at V and 2 bases at J, leaving 4 bases unmatched. The CDR3 spans 12 residues. The CDR3 reads CSGGQTNTEAFF. The CDR3 DNA sequence: TGCAGCGGGGGACAGACCAACACTGAAGCTTTCTTT.

The chain joins TRBV4-2 to TRBJ2-1, with 9 bases lining up with TRBD2. The CDR3 spans 18 residues. Germline assignment: CDR1 LGHNA and CDR2 YNFKEQ. With V trimmed by 1 base and J by 6 bases, 13 bases remained unmatched. CDR3 region: CASSQVSGGLAFGNEQFF. CDR3 in DNA: TGTGCCAGCAGCCAAGTGAGCGGGGGGCTCGCGTTTGGCAATGAGCAGTTCTTC.

CDR3 residues: CASSPQGALGELFF. In DNA form, the CDR3 reads TGTGCCAGCAGCCCACAGGGGGCATTAGGGGAGCTGTTTTTT. The rearrangement joins TRBV6-5 to TRBJ2-2; 9 bases match TRBD1. The CDR3 runs 14 residues. CDR1 and CDR2 from the germline V gene are MNHEY and SVGAGI. The J segment lost 8 bases and the V segment lost 6 bases, leaving 7 bases of the junction unmatched.

The V gene is TRBV27, the J gene TRBJ2-3, with 7 bases aligning to TRBD1. Per germline, CDR1 MNHEY and CDR2 SMNVEV (reference sequence). The V gene end was trimmed by 5 bases and the J gene end by 8 bases; junction bases not matched to a gene: 4. The CDR3 has 12 residues. The chain's CDR3 is CASSPGQVTQYF. As DNA, the CDR3 is TGTGCCAGCAGTCCTGGACAGGTTACGCAGTATTTT.

This chain links TRBV3-1 (or the pseudogene TRBV3-2) with TRBJ1-6, with D possibly being TRBD1 (6 bases). Trimming took off 1 base at V and 2 bases at J, with 15 bases between the two ends. The CDR3 loop spans 18 amino acids. Germline-derived CDR1 and CDR2 are LGHDT and YNNKEL (reference sequence). The CDR3 DNA reads TGTGCCAGCAGCCAAGGAGAGGGGGGGTCGACCTATAATTCACCCCTCCACTTT. This gives the protein CASSQGEGGSTYNSPLHF.

The rearrangement joins TRBV19 to TRBJ1-2; tentatively, D is TRBD1 (6 bases). Germline lookup yields CDR1 LNHDA and CDR2 SQIVND (reference sequence). The CDR3 extends over 13 amino acids. Trimming took off 4 bases at V and 2 bases at J, with 8 bases between the two ends. CDR3 sequence reads: CASSRGTNYGYTF. The CDR3 bases are TGTGCCAGTAGTAGAGGGACAAACTATGGCTACACCTTC.

V is TRBV6-5 and J is TRBJ1-4; 7 nucleotides align to TRBD1. This CDR3 has 14 amino acids. V shed 7 bases and J 4 bases; nucleotides not matched to a gene: 6. CDR1 and CDR2 (germline): MNHEY, SVGAGI. The CDR3: CASMGDRYNEKLFF. The CDR3 DNA reads as TGTGCCAGCATGGGGGACAGATATAATGAAAAACTGTTTTTT.